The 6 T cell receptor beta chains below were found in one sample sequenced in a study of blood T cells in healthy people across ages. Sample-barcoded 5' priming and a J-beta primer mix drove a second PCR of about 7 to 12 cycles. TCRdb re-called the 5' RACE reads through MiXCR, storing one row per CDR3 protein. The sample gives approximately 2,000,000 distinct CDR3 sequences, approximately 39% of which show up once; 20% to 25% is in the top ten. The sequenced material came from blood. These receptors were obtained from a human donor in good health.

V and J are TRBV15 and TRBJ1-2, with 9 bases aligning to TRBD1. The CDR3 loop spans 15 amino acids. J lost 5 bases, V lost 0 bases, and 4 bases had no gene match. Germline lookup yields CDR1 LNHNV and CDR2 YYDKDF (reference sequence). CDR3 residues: CATSRDGDRGYGYTF. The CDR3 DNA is TGTGCCACCAGCAGAGATGGCGACAGGGGGTATGGCTACACCTTC.

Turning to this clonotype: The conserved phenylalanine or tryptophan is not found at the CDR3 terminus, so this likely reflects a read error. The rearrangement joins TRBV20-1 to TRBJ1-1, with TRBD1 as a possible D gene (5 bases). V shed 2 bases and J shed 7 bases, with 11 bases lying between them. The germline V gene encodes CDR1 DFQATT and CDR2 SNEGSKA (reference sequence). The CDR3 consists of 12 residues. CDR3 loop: CSARNWGSEAFY. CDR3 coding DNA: TGCAGTGCTAGAAATTGGGGGAGTGAAGCTTTCTAT.

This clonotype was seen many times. CDR3: CASSQGRQTSTDTQYF. The CDR3 DNA follows: TGCGCCAGCAGCCAAGGGCGCCAGACTAGCACAGATACGCAGTATTTT. The chain recombines TRBV4-1 with TRBJ2-3; no clear D gene. Germline loops: CDR1 MGHRA, CDR2 YSYEKL. The CDR3 runs 16 residues. Trimming cost V 1 base and J 0 bases, with 11 bases left between them.

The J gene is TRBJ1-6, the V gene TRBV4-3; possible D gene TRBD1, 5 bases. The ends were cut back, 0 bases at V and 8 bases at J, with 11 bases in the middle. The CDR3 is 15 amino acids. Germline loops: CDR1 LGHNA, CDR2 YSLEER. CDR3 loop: CASSQEGGIDSPLHF. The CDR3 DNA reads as TGCGCCAGCAGCCAAGAGGGGGGGATTGATTCACCCCTCCACTTT.

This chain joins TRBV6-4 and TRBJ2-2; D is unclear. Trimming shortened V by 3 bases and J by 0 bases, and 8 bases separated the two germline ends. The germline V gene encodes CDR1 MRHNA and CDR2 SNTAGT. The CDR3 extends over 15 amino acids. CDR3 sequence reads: CASSEDQANTGELFF. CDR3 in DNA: TGTGCCAGCAGTGAAGATCAGGCGAACACCGGGGAGCTGTTTTTT.

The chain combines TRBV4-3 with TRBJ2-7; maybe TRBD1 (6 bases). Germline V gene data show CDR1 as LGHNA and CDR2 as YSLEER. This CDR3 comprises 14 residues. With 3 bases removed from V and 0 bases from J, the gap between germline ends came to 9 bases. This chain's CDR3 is CASSHSQGSYEQYF. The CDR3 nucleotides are TGCGCCAGCAGCCACTCACAGGGCTCCTACGAGCAGTACTTC.